This T cell receptor beta chain is from a study of liver allograft versus peripheral blood T cells. About the study: What was compared were the T cell receptor repertoires in transplanted livers and those in the peripheral blood of recipients.

This clonotype has ten or more counts. The ends lost 8 bases at V and 3 bases at J; junction bases unmatched: 3. The CDR3 runs 13 residues. Germline V gene data show CDR1 as MDHEN and CDR2 as SYDVKM. In TCRdb, the reads were re-called with MiXCR into one record per CDR3 protein. The data contain more than 1,000 distinct CDR3 sequences, under 20% of them singletons. The J gene is TRBJ2-7, the V gene TRBV28; 11 bases are shared with TRBD1. This clonotype was sampled from a human patient who had a liver transplant. Part of the T cells may come from the graft donor. CDR3 nucleotide sequence: TGTGCCAGCCGGACAGGGGGCTACTACGAGCAGTACTTC. It translates to CASRTGGYYEQYF.